These 26 T cell receptor beta chains originate from one sample sequenced in a study of T-cell reconstitution after alpha-beta-depleted transplantation in children. The TCRbeta library was prepared with unique molecular identifiers. TCRdb processed the PCR reads anew with MiXCR; each CDR3 protein has one entry. The data show fewer than 700,000 distinct CDR3 sequences, over 10% seen once. Specimen: PBMCs, mostly from graft donor cells, collected 360 days after TCRalphabeta/CD19-depleted stem cell transplant. The receptors originated from a male patient between 10 and 17 years old who had a stem cell transplant for acute myeloid leukemia, so the T cells may come from the graft donor.

This clonotype appeared many times. The chain carries TRBV7-2 and TRBJ2-2; no reliable D call. Germline CDR1 SGHTA, CDR2 FQGNSA. The CDR3 is made up of 12 amino acids. Trimming pared 1 base from V and 7 bases from J, leaving 4 bases between. The DNA of the CDR3 is TGTGCCAGCAGCTTAGGTTTCGGGGAGCTGTTTTTT. This sequence encodes CASSLGFGELFF.

This clonotype turned up a few times. The chain combines TRBV6-5 with TRBJ2-2; TRBD2 might be the D (5 bases). CDR1 MNHEY and CDR2 SVGAGI come from the germline V gene. The V gene lost 0 bases and the J gene lost 5 bases, with 22 bases spanning the gap. The CDR3 totals 19 residues. The CDR3 bases are TGTGCCAGCAGTTACTCGATCGAGTTGGAACTAGGTGGGACCGGGGAGCTGTTTTTT. Its protein product is CASSYSIELELGGTGELFF.

This clonotype was found many times. In nucleotides, the CDR3 is TGCAGTGCTAGGGTCCCGAAAAGGTGGAACATTCAGTACTTC. Translated, it gives CSARVPKRWNIQYF. The rearrangement joins TRBV20-1 to TRBJ2-4; no firm D call. V lost 3 bases and J lost 7, with 16 bases in between. This CDR3 contains 14 residues. Germline assignment: CDR1 DFQATT and CDR2 SNEGSKA (reference sequence).

Details on this clonotype: One end of the junction fails to match germline, which may point to a read error. V is TRBV18 and J is TRBJ2-1, with 9 bases lining up with TRBD1. From germline, CDR1 is KGHSH and CDR2 LQKENI. The CDR3 is 13 residues long. The CDR3 DNA sequence: TGTGCCAGCTCACCAAAAGTAGGACAGGGGCAGGCGTTC. It is translated as CASSPKVGQGQAF.

At least ten counts were recorded for this clonotype. The rearrangement uses TRBV7-2 and TRBJ2-7, with D perhaps given as TRBD1 or TRBD2 (6 bases each). This CDR3 has 15 residues. Between the trimmed V and J ends, which lost 4 bases and 4 bases, there was a span of 17 bases. CDR1 and CDR2 from the germline V gene are SGHTA and FQGNSA. The CDR3 reads CASSSQGLLAYEQYF. In DNA form, the CDR3 reads TGTGCCAGCAGCTCACAGGGACTTTTAGCTTACGAGCAGTACTTC.

This clonotype was seen at least ten times. This chain links TRBV29-1 with TRBJ2-5, with D perhaps TRBD1 (6 bases). CDR1 is SQVTM, CDR2 ANQGSEA, per germline. The CDR3 totals 14 residues. Trimming took 7 bases from V and 2 from J, leaving 17 bases between them. The CDR3 spells CSAGRTAVQETQYF. The CDR3 bases are TGCAGCGCCGGGCGGACAGCCGTACAAGAGACCCAGTACTTC. The entire variable domain, with the rest obtained from reference TRBV29-1 and TRBJ2-5, is as follows: SAVISQKPSRDICQRGTSLTIQCQVDSQVTMMFWYRQQPGQSLTLIATANQGSEATYESGFVIDKFPISRPNLTFSTLTVSNMSPEDSSIYLCSAGRTAVQETQYFGPGTRLLVL.

This clonotype was observed at least ten times. This rearrangement joins TRBV5-1 to TRBJ1-1, with TRBD1 identical over 7 bases. CDR1 SGHRS and CDR2 YFSETQ come from the germline V gene. Trimming cost V 4 bases and J 2 bases; bases outside gene matches: 5. The CDR3 runs 14 residues. CDR3: CASSLTGDNTEAFF. The CDR3 bases are TGCGCCAGCAGCCTCACAGGGGACAACACTGAAGCTTTCTTT.

This clonotype has just a few counts. The rearrangement links TRBV29-1 to TRBJ2-7; 8 nucleotides align to TRBD2. The CDR3 loop spans 14 amino acids. V lost 4 bases and J lost 1; bases outside the gene matches: 6. Germline CDR1 is SQVTM and CDR2 is ANQGSEA. CDR3 protein: CSVGGAGGSYEQYF. In DNA, the CDR3 is TGCAGCGTTGGGGGGGCGGGGGGATCCTACGAGCAGTACTTC.

The chain employs TRBV7-2 and TRBJ1-1, with D perhaps TRBD1 (6 bases). The germline V gene encodes CDR1 SGHTA and CDR2 FQGNSA. Between the trimmed V and J ends, which lost 6 bases and 1 base, there was a span of 12 bases. The CDR3 is made up of 14 amino acids. The CDR3 bases are TGTGCCAGCAGACCGACGGGGGCGAACACTGAAGCTTTCTTT. It is translated as CASRPTGANTEAFF.

The sample holds many counts of this clonotype. This chain joins TRBV7-8 and TRBJ2-1; unclear D gene. V was trimmed by 0 bases and J by 1 base, leaving 10 bases between them. Germline CDR1 SGHVS, CDR2 FQNEAQ. The CDR3 has 16 amino acids. The CDR3 DNA follows: TGTGCCAGCAGCTTAGCCTTGGCAGCATCCTACAATGAGCAGTTCTTC. This sequence encodes CASSLALAASYNEQFF.

This clonotype turned up a few times. The chain has TRBV12-3 or TRBV12-4 and TRBJ1-1; D is undetermined. Trimming took off 8 bases at V and 11 bases at J, with 15 bases between the two ends. The CDR3 loop spans 11 amino acids. The CDR3, as DNA: TGTGCCAGCCTCCTCCCTGGTGGGGCTTTCTTT. Its translation is CASLLPGGAFF.

The rearrangement joins TRBV5-1 to TRBJ2-3; tentatively, D is TRBD2 (6 bases). The CDR3 has 15 residues. Germline V CDR1 and CDR2: SGHRS, YFSETQ. V lost 5 bases to trimming and J lost 1 base, with 14 bases between them. The CDR3 loop reads CASRFGGTRTDTQYF. The CDR3 coding sequence is TGCGCCAGCAGATTTGGCGGGACTCGCACAGATACGCAGTATTTT.

The chain combines TRBV28 with TRBJ2-7; D might be TRBD2 (7 bases). Trimming shortened V by 7 bases and J by 2 bases, and 27 bases separated the two germline ends. Germline V CDR1 and CDR2: MDHEN, SYDVKM. The CDR3 runs to 18 residues. The CDR3 nucleotides read TGTGCCAGCATTTCGGTCGATCCGGGGGGCGTTGCTGCCTACGAGCAGTACTTC. It encodes CASISVDPGGVAAYEQYF.

The chain combines TRBV7-9 with TRBJ2-7, with 10 bases that match TRBD2. V gave up 5 bases and J gave up 4 bases; unmatched junction bases: 8. This CDR3 contains 15 residues. CDR1 and CDR2 (germline): SEHNR, FQNEAQ (reference sequence). In nucleotides, the CDR3 is TGTGCCAGCAGCCTTTATCTAGCGGGAGAGTACGAGCAGTACTTC. It codes for CASSLYLAGEYEQYF. The entire variable domain, with the rest obtained from reference TRBV7-9 and TRBJ2-7, is as follows: DTGVSQNPRHKITKRGQNVTFRCDPISEHNRLYWYRQTLGQGPEFLTYFQNEAQLEKSRLLSDRFSAERPKGSFSTLEIQRTEQGDSAMYLCASSLYLAGEYEQYFGPGTRLTVT.

This clonotype was seen many times. V gene TRBV12-3 or TRBV12-4 combines with J gene TRBJ1-4; no reliable D call. V dropped 8 bases and J dropped 8 bases, with 15 bases sitting between them. CDR3 length: 13 residues. For the CDR3, the DNA is TGTGCCAGCTCCTGGCGTGCTCGGGAAAAACTGTTTTTT. The encoded protein is CASSWRAREKLFF.

The rearrangement links TRBV7-2 to TRBJ2-7; 7 nucleotides match TRBD2. Trimming removed 5 bases from V and 2 bases from J; junction bases left unmatched: 12. Per the germline V gene, CDR1 is SGHTA and CDR2 is FQGNSA. The CDR3 extends over 16 amino acids. The CDR3 is CASSTPRASGAYEQYF. In DNA, the CDR3 is TGTGCCAGCAGCACCCCTAGGGCTAGCGGAGCCTACGAGCAGTACTTC.

Many counts were recorded for this clonotype. The chain combines TRBV9 with TRBJ2-1; D call uncertain. Trimming cost V 3 bases and J 0 bases, with 7 bases left between them. Looked up from germline, CDR1 is SGDLS and CDR2 is YYNGEE. The CDR3 is made up of 14 amino acids. CDR3 nucleotides: TGTGCCAGCAGCGGAACGACCTCCTACAATGAGCAGTTCTTC. Translated, it gives CASSGTTSYNEQFF. The full variable domain, completed using reference TRBV9 and TRBJ2-1, is DSGVTQTPKHLITATGQRVTLRCSPRSGDLSVYWYQQSLDQGLQFLIQYYNGEERAKGNILERFSAQQFPDLHSELNLSSLELGDSALYFCASSGTTSYNEQFFGPGTRLTVL.

V is TRBV20-1 and J is TRBJ1-6, with 10 bases identical to TRBD1. Germline CDR1 DFQATT, CDR2 SNEGSKA (reference sequence). V lost 6 bases to trimming and J lost 12 bases; unmatched junction nucleotides: 8. The CDR3 runs to 13 residues. In nucleotides, the CDR3 is TGCAGTGCGGGGACAGGGGTTAGACAACCCCTCCACTTT. Translation gives CSAGTGVRQPLHF.

The rearrangement uses TRBV20-1 and TRBJ2-5; 7 nucleotides line up with TRBD1. The junction had 5 bases not matched to a gene; V was cut back by 0 bases and J by 4 bases. CDR3 length: 14 amino acids. The V gene's germline CDR1 is DFQATT and CDR2 SNEGSKA (reference sequence). The CDR3 bases are TGCAGTGCTAGAGATTTACAGGGGTTAGAGACCCAGTACTTC. Protein: CSARDLQGLETQYF.

The table lists this clonotype with a few counts. V is TRBV24-1 and J is TRBJ2-5; 10 nucleotides match TRBD1. The CDR3 extends over 16 amino acids. Losses at the gene ends were 5 bases for V and 1 base for J; bases not matched to a gene: 6. CDR1 KGHDR and CDR2 SFDVKD come from the germline V gene. In DNA form, the CDR3 reads TGTGCCACCAGTGGTCTCCGGGACAGGGGCCAAGAGACCCAGTACTTC. Its protein is CATSGLRDRGQETQYF.

In its sample, this clonotype was seen a few times. V and J are TRBV20-1 and TRBJ2-2, with D maybe TRBD2 (5 bases). The CDR3 is 15 residues long. Germline V gives CDR1 DFQATT, CDR2 SNEGSKA (reference sequence). The ends were cut back, 0 bases at V and 3 bases at J, with 11 bases in the middle. As DNA, the CDR3 is TGCAGTGCTAGAGATCTGCGGGCTTACACCGGGGAGCTGTTTTTT. It codes for CSARDLRAYTGELFF.

The genes are TRBV6-2 or TRBV6-3 and TRBJ2-7; 9 nucleotides agree with TRBD2. Germline CDR1 reads MNHEY; CDR2 reads SVGEGT. The CDR3 spans 16 residues. V dropped 7 bases and J dropped 7; count of bases not matched to a gene: 17. The CDR3 is CASTKTRRTSALEQYF. DNA for the CDR3: TGTGCCAGCACCAAGACCCGAAGGACTAGCGCGTTGGAGCAGTACTTC.

The gene calls are TRBV7-2 and TRBJ2-7, with 9 nucleotides matching TRBD1. V shed 5 bases and J 6 bases; nucleotides not matched to a gene: 2. This CDR3 comprises 12 residues. Germline values: CDR1 SGHTA, CDR2 FQGNSA. The CDR3 is CASSHRGLEQYF. CDR3 nucleotides: TGTGCCAGCAGCCACAGGGGGCTCGAGCAGTACTTC. The whole variable domain, filled in from reference TRBV7-2 and TRBJ2-7, reads GAGVSQSPSNKVTEKGKDVELRCDPISGHTALYWYRQSLGQGLEFLIYFQGNSAPDKSGLPSDRFSAERTGGSVSTLTIQRTQQEDSAVYLCASSHRGLEQYFGPGTRLTVT.

J is TRBJ1-1 and V is TRBV12-3 or TRBV12-4, with D possibly TRBD1 on 6 matching bases. This CDR3 has 14 amino acids. Between the trimmed V and J ends, which lost 7 bases and 0 bases, there was a span of 12 bases. CDR3 amino acids: CASIAEGVNTEAFF. CDR3 sequence (DNA): TGTGCCAGCATCGCCGAGGGGGTGAACACTGAAGCTTTCTTT.

This clonotype was counted many times. This rearrangement joins TRBV4-3 to TRBJ2-5; maybe TRBD1 (6 bases). The length of the CDR3 is 17 residues. V lost 3 bases and J lost 2, with 19 bases in between. The germline V gene encodes CDR1 LGHNA and CDR2 YSLEER. The CDR3 coding sequence is TGCGCCAGCAGCCACTTAAGACCTGCAAGGGGGCAAGAGACCCAGTACTTC. As protein: CASSHLRPARGQETQYF.

CDR3 amino acids: CASSFPKQGYAYEQYF. The CDR3 DNA sequence: TGTGCCAGCAGTTTCCCCAAACAGGGTTATGCCTACGAGCAGTACTTC. This chain connects TRBV12-3 or TRBV12-4 to TRBJ2-7; possible D gene TRBD1, 6 bases. The CDR3 has 16 amino acids. Trimming cost V 3 bases and J 2 bases, with 17 bases left between them.